This is a list of T cell receptor beta chains from one sample in a study of graft-versus-host responses after intestinal transplantation. This table comes from immunoSEQ multiplex PCR, and its TCRdb copy is limited to in-frame clones, with some not included. The sample has nearly 25,000 clones, 40% seen once. The sample in question was alloreactive CD4+ T cells from a mixed lymphocyte reaction culture, obtained before intestinal transplant. Receptors originate from a human patient who received an intestinal transplant. Each CDR3 is given with its conserved first and last residue. Fields, in order: clone size, J gene, D gene, V gene, CDR3 protein, CDR3 DNA. D genes are given only for firm matches. The listing skips clone size in some rows; elsewhere it reads once, few, many or a size class.

-	TRBJ2-1	TRBD2	TRBV6-5	CASSSQRGGLNEQFF	TGTGCCAGCAGTTCCCAGCGGGGGGGCCTCAATGAGCAGTTCTTC
-	TRBJ2-2	-	TRBV4-3	CASSQVRVTGELFF	TGCGCCAGCAGCCAAGTTAGAGTCACCGGGGAGCTGTTTTTT
-	TRBJ2-1	TRBD2	TRBV10-3	CATRRGLAGSDEQFF	TGTGCCACCAGACGTGGACTAGCGGGAAGCGATGAGCAGTTCTTC
-	TRBJ2-1	-	TRBV7-5	CARSHRPGGTSSYNEQFF	TGTGCCAGAAGCCATCGGCCAGGGGGGACTAGCTCCTACAATGAGCAGTTCTTC
few	TRBJ2-5	-	TRBV27	CASSLAGVETQYF	TGTGCCAGCAGTTTAGCAGGGGTAGAGACCCAGTACTTC
-	TRBJ1-5	-	TRBV19	CASSNTVNQPQHF	TGTGCCAGTAGTAATACAGTGAATCAGCCCCAGCATTTT
-	TRBJ1-2	TRBD1	TRBV18	CASSRTGDGYTF	TGTGCCAGCTCACGAACAGGGGACGGCTACACCTTC
-	TRBJ2-5	TRBD2	TRBV10-3	CAISSGLAGGQETQYF	TGTGCCATCAGTTCGGGACTAGCGGGGGGTCAAGAGACCCAGTACTTC
-	TRBJ2-4	-	TRBV7-2	CASSLGDTAKNIQYF	TGTGCCAGCAGCTTAGGGGACACAGCCAAAAACATTCAGTACTTC
-	TRBJ2-3	TRBD2	TRBV18	CASSPRSGANTDTQYF	TGTGCCAGCTCACCAAGGAGCGGGGCAAACACAGATACGCAGTATTTT
-	TRBJ1-6	-	TRBV2	CASSGRRGNSPLHF	TGTGCCAGCAGTGGGCGCAGGGGTAATTCACCCCTCCACTTT
few	TRBJ2-1	TRBD1	TRBV9	CASSPRQGAKNEQFF	TGTGCCAGCAGCCCCAGACAGGGGGCGAAGAATGAGCAGTTCTTC
-	TRBJ2-7	-	TRBV20-1	CSARAGYEQYF	TGCAGTGCTAGAGCCGGCTACGAGCAGTACTTC
few	TRBJ2-7	TRBD1	TRBV2	CASTRQGSTYEQYF	TGTGCCAGCACCAGACAGGGGTCGACCTACGAGCAGTACTTC
-	TRBJ2-2	-	TRBV7-9	CASSSPAGQARTGELFF	TGTGCCAGCAGCTCCCCGGCCGGACAAGCGAGGACCGGGGAGCTGTTTTTT
-	TRBJ2-3	-	TRBV5-1	CASSRWGGPDTQYF	TGCGCCAGCAGCCGGTGGGGGGGCCCAGATACGCAGTATTTT
-	TRBJ1-5	-	TRBV11-2	CASSPGLISNQPQHF	TGTGCCAGCAGCCCGGGACTGATTAGCAATCAGCCCCAGCATTTT
-	TRBJ1-2	-	TRBV19	CASRLDSPYGYTF	TGTGCCAGTAGACTCGACAGCCCCTATGGCTACACCTTC
-	TRBJ2-7	-	TRBV4-1	CASSQDNPSSEQYF	TGCGCCAGCAGCCAAGATAACCCCTCGAGCGAGCAGTACTTC
-	TRBJ2-2	TRBD2	TRBV10-3	CATRLAGEGTGELFF	TGTGCCACGAGACTAGCGGGAGAGGGCACCGGGGAGCTGTTTTTT
-	TRBJ1-6	TRBD1	TRBV4-1	CASSPGQGRLLNSPLHF	TGCGCCAGCAGCCCCGGACAGGGCCGTCTCCTAAATTCACCCCTCCACTTT
-	TRBJ1-1	TRBD1	TRBV19	CASSVTGGMNTEAFF	TGTGCCAGTAGTGTTACAGGGGGGATGAACACTGAAGCTTTCTTT
few	TRBJ2-5	TRBD2	TRBV11-2	CASSNLYRGGLETQYF	TGTGCCAGCAGCAACCTATACCGGGGGGGCTTGGAGACCCAGTACTTC